What follows are 16 T cell receptor beta chains derived from one specimen sequenced in a study of early T cells in non-severe SARS-CoV-2 infection (dated by TCRdb to about 2021). The protocol used for the library was 5' RACE. The sequencer was a NextSeq 500. The raw public data were reprocessed by TCRdb itself: fastp quality trimming at Q25, MiXCR clonotype calling, in-frame beta chains only. Here each entry gathers all rows of one CDR3 protein and keeps the most common genes and DNA. This sample holds some 64,000 distinct CDR3 sequences; approximately 11% were observed only once. The ten largest clones represent about 16% of the sample. The specimen was whole blood, collected at baseline. These receptors came from an adult who was a healthcare worker with PCR-confirmed SARS-CoV-2 infection or an uninfected control (not recorded which).

This clonotype was counted ten times or more. The chain carries TRBV27 and TRBJ2-1, with 10 bases identical to TRBD1. This CDR3 is built from 13 residues. The V gene end was trimmed by 7 bases and the J gene end by 6 bases; junction bases not matched to a gene: 3. CDR1 and CDR2 from the germline V gene are MNHEY and SMNVEV (reference sequence). DNA for the CDR3: TGTGCCAGCAAGGGACAGGGGTCCAATGAGCAGTTCTTC. Translating it yields CASKGQGSNEQFF.

This clonotype was detected a few times. The chain has TRBV27 and TRBJ1-2, with D uncertain. This CDR3 has 18 amino acids. The germline gives CDR1 MNHEY, CDR2 SMNVEV (reference sequence). V was pared by 5 bases and J by 1 base, with 23 bases between. CDR3 nucleotides: TGTGCCAGCAGTCGCAACCCGACACAGAGGGTCGGTAACTATGGCTACACCTTC. It specifies CASSRNPTQRVGNYGYTF.

This clonotype was detected many times. This chain connects TRBV20-1 to TRBJ1-1; 10 bases map to TRBD1. The germline gives CDR1 DFQATT, CDR2 SNEGSKA (reference sequence). Trimming at V came to 1 base and at J to 1 base, leaving 3 bases not matched to a gene. CDR3 length equals 15 residues. The CDR3 sequence is CSARVWDRGNTEAFF. The CDR3, as DNA: TGCAGTGCTAGAGTGTGGGACAGGGGGAACACTGAAGCTTTCTTT.

In its sample, this clonotype was seen many times. The gene calls are TRBV28 and TRBJ2-7, with a possible D match to TRBD1 (6 bases). The germline CDR1 and CDR2 sequences are MDHEN and SYDVKM. V was shortened by 10 bases and J by 2 bases, with 9 bases between the two germline ends. The CDR3 is 11 residues long. The CDR3 nucleotides are TGTGCCACCGGGACAACCTACGAGCAGTACTTC. Its translation: CATGTTYEQYF.

This clonotype was seen repeatedly, ten times or more. This chain links TRBV19 with TRBJ1-6; 8 bases match TRBD1. From germline, CDR1 is LNHDA and CDR2 SQIVND (reference sequence). This CDR3 comprises 16 residues. J gave up 8 bases and V 7 bases, and 13 bases lay outside the gene matches. The CDR3 sequence: CASNHPSGTGYSPLHF. The CDR3 coding sequence is TGTGCCAGTAACCATCCCTCCGGGACAGGATATTCACCCCTCCACTTT.

This clonotype was recorded at least ten times. The chain recombines TRBV29-1 with TRBJ2-3, with TRBD1 matching over 7 bases. Unmatched junction bases numbered 6, after V lost 6 bases and J lost 3 bases. Per germline, CDR1 SQVTM and CDR2 ANQGSEA. This CDR3 comprises 13 residues. The CDR3 here is CSVTGFRTDTQYF. The CDR3 coding sequence is TGCAGCGTGACAGGGTTCAGAACAGATACGCAGTATTTT.

This clonotype was counted ten times or more. The chain couples TRBV6-6 to TRBJ2-1, with a possible D match to TRBD1 (6 bases). Trimming stripped 5 bases from V and 10 bases from J, with 12 bases between. This CDR3 has 12 amino acids. Per germline, CDR1 MNHNY and CDR2 SVGAGI (reference sequence). The CDR3 DNA follows: TGTGCCAGCAGTGAGACAGGTCGGGAGCAGTTCTTC. This translates into CASSETGREQFF.

There are a few counts of this clonotype. V usage is TRBV5-6 and J usage is TRBJ2-3, with D tentatively TRBD2 (5 bases). Trimming pared 4 bases from V and 2 bases from J, leaving 14 bases between. Germline V lookup: CDR1 SGHDT, CDR2 YYEEEE. The CDR3 is 15 residues long. The DNA for the CDR3 is TGTGCCAGCAGCCCCCAGGACCTAGCCACAGATACGCAGTATTTT. It encodes CASSPQDLATDTQYF.

This clonotype came up many times. The chain links TRBV12-3 or TRBV12-4 to TRBJ1-3, with 7 bases fitting TRBD1. J gave up 6 bases and V 5 bases, and 10 bases lay outside the gene matches. The length of the CDR3 is 15 residues. The CDR3 region has the DNA TGTGCCAGCAGTAAAGAAACAGGGGCTGAAAACACCATATATTTT. Translated, it gives CASSKETGAENTIYF.

This clonotype was seen more than once but under ten times. The V gene is TRBV20-1, the J gene TRBJ2-5; TRBD1 might be the D (5 bases). The germline CDR1 and CDR2 sequences are DFQATT and SNEGSKA (reference sequence). V lost 3 bases and J 4 bases, leaving 15 bases between the germline ends. This CDR3 is 14 amino acids long. In DNA form, the CDR3 reads TGCAGTGCTAGTGACCCACTAAGGGGAGAGACCCAGTACTTC. This codes for CSASDPLRGETQYF.

This clonotype was seen at least ten times. V usage is TRBV7-3 and J usage is TRBJ2-1; D unresolved. Germline V gene sequence: CDR1 SGHTA, CDR2 FQGTGA. This CDR3 has 12 amino acids. Trimming removed 3 bases from V and 6 bases from J, with 6 bases in between. CDR3 loop: CASSFPPNEQFF. CDR3 bases: TGTGCCAGCAGCTTCCCACCCAATGAGCAGTTCTTC.

The chain is built from TRBV12-3 or TRBV12-4 and TRBJ2-1; possibly TRBD1 for D (6 bases). The CDR3 runs 15 residues. V gave up 8 bases and J gave up 0 bases, with 14 bases separating them. CDR3 coding DNA: TGTGCCAGCTGGAAAAGGGGGAGCTCCTACAATGAGCAGTTCTTC. This translates into CASWKRGSSYNEQFF.

The J gene is TRBJ1-4, the V gene TRBV7-8; 9 bases align to TRBD1. V shed 5 bases and J 0 bases; nucleotides not matched to a gene: 7. Germline V gene lookup returns CDR1 SGHVS and CDR2 FQNEAQ. The CDR3 spans 17 residues. The CDR3 DNA follows: TGTGCCAGCAGCGCGTCCCGGGACAGGGCAACTAATGAAAAACTGTTTTTT. Its protein is CASSASRDRATNEKLFF.

This clonotype was counted many times. The V gene is TRBV2, the J gene TRBJ1-1; 7 bases are shared with TRBD1. V dropped 6 bases and J dropped 1; count of bases not matched to a gene: 8. The CDR3 runs to 15 residues. Germline V gene sequence: CDR1 SNHLY, CDR2 FYNNEI. CDR3 in DNA: TGTGCCAGCAGAGTTAATGACAGGGCGAACACTGAAGCTTTCTTT. Amino acids: CASRVNDRANTEAFF.

This clonotype was detected many times. This chain uses TRBV15 with TRBJ2-3; the match to TRBD1 covers 9 bases. Germline V CDR1 and CDR2: LNHNV, YYDKDF (reference sequence). V lost 6 bases and J lost 5; bases outside the gene matches: 9. The CDR3 is made up of 15 amino acids. The CDR3 DNA is TGTGCCACCAGGGCCGCGGACAGGGGTATAGATACGCAGTATTTT. Its protein product is CATRAADRGIDTQYF.

This clonotype was picked up many times. The chain carries TRBV2 and TRBJ2-2, with D possibly being TRBD1 or TRBD2 (5 bases each). V was shortened by 5 bases and J by 7 bases, with 20 bases between the two germline ends. There are 16 residues in the CDR3. Germline CDR1 reads SNHLY; CDR2 reads FYNNEI. The CDR3 coding sequence is TGTGCCAGCAGTCCAACAGGCGGTGAGGGAAACGGGGAGCTGTTTTTT. Translation: CASSPTGGEGNGELFF.